This is a list of T cell receptor beta chains from one sample in a study of shared clonotypes between healthy human individuals. Clones were sequenced by immunoSEQ multiplex PCR, and TCRdb holds only the in-frame ones, with some missing. The table shows about 1,900,000 clones, with around 96% occurring only once. Input material: naive CD8+ T cells sorted from blood. The receptor source for this set is a man aged 18 to 30 in good health. Each CDR3 is given with its conserved first and last residue. D genes are given only for firm matches. Rows may omit the clone size; those that give it use once, few, many or a size class.

d_call,clone_size,v_call,j_call,cdr3_nt,cdr3_aa
TRBD2,.,TRBV11-3,TRBJ2-1,TGTGCCAGCAGCTCCAAGGTGGGGACTAGCGGGGGTCTTTCCTACAATGAGCAGTTCTTC,CASSSKVGTSGGLSYNEQFF
.,.,TRBV5-6,TRBJ1-1,TGTGCCAGCAGCTTGGACCCGGGACATAGAGTCTCTACGAACACTGAAGCTTTCTTT,CASSLDPGHRVSTNTEAFF
TRBD1,.,TRBV6-6,TRBJ1-2,TGTGCCAGCAGTTACTCGTGGACAGGGGCTGACTATGGCTACACCTTC,CASSYSWTGADYGYTF
.,.,TRBV10-1,TRBJ2-3,TGCGCCAGCAGTGAGGCCCTGCTCACAGATACGCAGTATTTT,CASSEALLTDTQYF
TRBD1,once,TRBV10-1,TRBJ1-1,TGCGCCAGCAGCCGGGACAGCTATAAAGAAGCTTTCTTT,CASSRDSYKEAFF
.,.,TRBV28,TRBJ2-5,TGTGCCAGCAGTTCCTACCTGGGACCGAACCAAGAGACCCAGTACTTC,CASSSYLGPNQETQYF
.,.,TRBV9,TRBJ2-7,TGTGCCAGCAGCGTAGGACTAGATTACGAGCAGTACTTC,CASSVGLDYEQYF
.,.,TRBV27,TRBJ1-5,TGTGCCAGCAGCACTCAGCCCCAGCATTTT,CASSTQPQHF
TRBD1,.,TRBV19,TRBJ1-5,TGTGCCAGTAGTATCGAGGACAGGGGGAATCAGCCCCAGCATTTT,CASSIEDRGNQPQHF
TRBD1,.,TRBV15,TRBJ2-7,TGTGCCACCAGCTATGGGACAGGGACCTACGAGCAGTACTTC,CATSYGTGTYEQYF
.,.,TRBV28,TRBJ2-4,TGTGCCAGCAGTTTACTCCTCCTAGGGGACCTTTTGTACTTC,CASSLLLLGDLLYF
.,.,TRBV29-1,TRBJ2-1,TGCAGCGTTGGGGAGAATGAGCAGTTCTTC,CSVGENEQFF
TRBD1,once,TRBV12-5,TRBJ2-7,TGTGCTAGTGGCCCGACAGGGCTTCTCGGCTACGAGCAGTACTTC,CASGPTGLLGYEQYF
.,.,TRBV7-3,TRBJ2-1,TGTGCCAGCAGCTTAGAGCCAAATAGCTACAATGAGCAGTTCTTC,CASSLEPNSYNEQFF
TRBD1,.,TRBV7-9,TRBJ1-4,TGTGCCAGCAGCTTAGTTGGGACAGGGGGCGAAAAACTGTTTTTT,CASSLVGTGGEKLFF
.,.,TRBV6-6,TRBJ2-2,TGTGCCGCCCTAGACCTGATGAACACCGGGGAGCTGTTTTTT,CAALDLMNTGELFF
.,.,TRBV6-5,TRBJ1-6,TGTGCCAGCAGTTACCGGGAGGGCCATTCACCCCTCCACTTT,CASSYREGHSPLHF
TRBD2,.,TRBV4-3,TRBJ2-1,TGCGCCAGCAGCCCCGGTCCTTTAGCGGGAGGGCGGCTCTTC,CASSPGPLAGGRLF
.,.,TRBV27,TRBJ1-1,TGTGCCAGCAGTCAGCCGGGGGGAACTGAAGCTTTCTTT,CASSQPGGTEAFF
.,.,TRBV30,TRBJ2-4,TGTGCCTATTTAACGGGAGAAAACATTCAGTACTTC,CAYLTGENIQYF
.,.,TRBV4-1,TRBJ2-5,TGCGCCAGCAGCCAAGGTTTATCCTACCAAGAGACCCAGTACTTC,CASSQGLSYQETQYF
.,.,TRBV5-1,TRBJ1-2,TGCGCCAGCAGCTTGTATCCAGTCGATCCCACCCACTATGGCTACACCTTC,CASSLYPVDPTHYGYTF
.,.,TRBV5-4,TRBJ2-1,TGTGCCAGCAGCTTGCGGGGGGCTAACAATGAGCAGTTCTTC,CASSLRGANNEQFF
.,.,TRBV6-4,TRBJ1-5,TGTGCCAGCAGTGACTCGGCAGGGCCCAATCAGCCCCAGCATTTT,CASSDSAGPNQPQHF
TRBD2,.,TRBV11-2,TRBJ2-5,TGTGCCAGCAGCTTAGAGATTAGCGGGGGGCGGGGAGAGACCCAGTACTTC,CASSLEISGGRGETQYF
TRBD2,.,TRBV2,TRBJ2-7,TGTGCCAGCAGTGGCGTCCTAGCGGACCACCCCTACGAGCAGTACTTC,CASSGVLADHPYEQYF
.,.,TRBV9,TRBJ1-1,TGTGCCAGCAGCGTAGCTTCGGGGGACCAAGCTTTCTTT,CASSVASGDQAFF
TRBD1,.,TRBV11-2,TRBJ2-7,TGTGCCAGCAGCTTAGAGGGGTGGACAGGGGTCTCGGAGCAGTACTTC,CASSLEGWTGVSEQYF
TRBD1,once,TRBV11-3,TRBJ1-2,TGTGCCAGCAGCTACGAGACAGGGGATGGCTACACCTTC,CASSYETGDGYTF
.,.,TRBV4-1,TRBJ1-5,TGCGCCAGCAGCCAAGCGCAGGGGAAGAATCAGCCCCAGCATTTT,CASSQAQGKNQPQHF
.,once,TRBV13,TRBJ2-3,TGTGCCAGCAGCCACACCGCGCTAGATACGCAGTATTTT,CASSHTALDTQYF
TRBD1,.,TRBV6-5,TRBJ2-7,TGTGCCAGCAGTACTGGGACAGGGGGCTACGAGCAGTACTTC,CASSTGTGGYEQYF
.,.,TRBV7-9,TRBJ2-3,TGTGCCAGCAGCCTCCTGGAATCGGCAGATACGCAGTATTTT,CASSLLESADTQYF
TRBD2,.,TRBV25-1,TRBJ2-7,TGTGCCAGCAGTCCAAGTCGGGGGGGGCAGTTCGAGCAGTACTTC,CASSPSRGGQFEQYF
TRBD1,once,TRBV30,TRBJ2-1,TGTGCCTGGAGCCGACCGGGACAGGGATTTTCTGAGCAGTTCTTC,CAWSRPGQGFSEQFF
.,.,TRBV6-1,TRBJ1-5,TGTGCCAGCAGTGGCGACGTGGATCAGCCCCAGCATTTT,CASSGDVDQPQHF
.,.,TRBV7-9,TRBJ1-1,TGTGCCAGCAGCTTAGCGGGTAAGGGTTTAGTGAACACTGAAGCTTTCTTT,CASSLAGKGLVNTEAFF
TRBD2,.,TRBV7-8,TRBJ2-1,TGTGCCAGCAGCCCGAGACTAGCGGGAGTTGTAAATGAGCAGTTCTTC,CASSPRLAGVVNEQFF
.,.,TRBV6-5,TRBJ2-3,TGTGCCAGCAGTTACGCTGGTACGCCAGATACGCAGTATTTT,CASSYAGTPDTQYF
.,.,TRBV4-3,TRBJ2-1,TGCGCCAGCAGCCGGTTGCTAGCGACGGGTAATGAGCAGTTCTTC,CASSRLLATGNEQFF